This T cell receptor beta chain was profiled in a study of response to subunit inactivated influenza vaccine. Study conclusions and caveats: After each seasonal influenza vaccination, few new T cells are recruited, the authors suggested.

Using its own MiXCR run on the RT-PCR reads, TCRdb lists one record per CDR3 protein. The data show about 190,000 distinct CDR3 sequences, roughly an eighth seen once. Germline CDR1 reads ENHRY; CDR2 reads SYGVKD. CDR3 length: 17 residues. V shed 6 bases and J 1 base; nucleotides not matched to a gene: 10. Concerning this clonotype itself: Its matching antigen is unknown.

V is TRBV10-3 and J is TRBJ2-2; 8 nucleotides match TRBD2. The sequence derives from a man aged 45 to 65 who received an inactivated influenza vaccine. This specimen consisted of CD8+ T cells sorted from PBMCs, obtained around 5 days after vaccination. Here the CDR3 DNA reads TGTGCCATCAGGGATTACTTAGCGGGAAAGAACACCGGGGAGCTGTTTTTT. Its protein is CAIRDYLAGKNTGELFF.